The rows below give T cell receptor beta chains drawn from one sample of a study of OX40 agonist ivuxolimab in advanced cancers. Profiled with immunoSEQ multiplex PCR; TCRdb holds only in-frame clones, not every one. Among 40,000 or so clones listed, approximately 90% were seen once. Source: CD4+ or CD8+ T cells sorted from blood, taken in a trial of the OX40 agonist ivuxolimab. The receptor source for this set is an adult with an advanced solid tumor such as melanoma, head and neck, liver or kidney cancer. CDR3s include the opening cysteine and the closing phenylalanine or tryptophan. The D gene is left open where the match is weak. Some rows mark clone size as missing; the rest say once, few, many or name a class of expanded clone.

J | size | D | V | CDR3 | DNA
TRBJ2-3 | . | . | TRBV4-3 | CASSQDTQGVSTDTQYF | TGCGCCAGCAGCCAAGATACACAGGGCGTTAGCACAGATACGCAGTATTTT
TRBJ1-1 | . | . | TRBV28 | CASSLGVGGTEAFF | TGTGCCAGCAGTTTGGGAGTAGGGGGCACTGAAGCTTTCTTT
TRBJ2-5 | . | . | TRBV5-4 | CASSAGRPAYQETQYF | TGTGCCAGCAGCGCGGGTCGCCCAGCTTACCAAGAGACCCAGTACTTC
TRBJ2-7 | . | . | TRBV19 | CASSPTGSTSWEQYF | TGTGCCAGTAGTCCGACAGGTTCCACATCATGGGAGCAGTACTTC
TRBJ1-5 | . | . | TRBV19 | CASSIGWGADQPQHF | TGTGCCAGTAGTATAGGGTGGGGGGCCGATCAGCCCCAGCATTTT
TRBJ2-1 | . | TRBD2 | TRBV27 | CATLPPSGRNEQFF | TGTGCCACTCTCCCCCCTAGCGGGAGAAATGAGCAGTTCTTC
TRBJ2-7 | . | . | TRBV7-7 | CASSSGVPGPYEQYF | TGTGCTAGCAGCTCCGGGGTCCCCGGCCCCTACGAGCAGTACTTC
TRBJ2-5 | . | . | TRBV25-1 | CASSEYAAGETQYF | TGTGCCAGCAGTGAATACGCCGCGGGTGAGACCCAGTACTTC
TRBJ2-1 | once | . | TRBV5-1 | CASSLGTAAGSYNEQFF | TGCGCCAGCAGCTTGGGGACAGCTGCCGGATCCTACAATGAGCAGTTCTTC
TRBJ2-7 | . | TRBD2 | TRBV20-1 | CSAVTSREQYF | TGCAGTGCTGTGACTAGCCGCGAGCAGTACTTC
TRBJ2-2 | . | . | TRBV28 | CASSSTGPPLSWTGELFF | TGTGCCAGCAGTTCGACAGGCCCCCCTCTCAGTTGGACCGGGGAGCTGTTTTTT
TRBJ2-3 | . | TRBD1 | TRBV11-2 | CASSYRDSLITDTQYF | TGTGCCAGCAGCTATAGGGACAGCCTAATAACAGATACGCAGTATTTT
TRBJ2-7 | . | TRBD1 | TRBV19 | CASSRQGGNEQYF | TGTGCCAGTAGTAGACAGGGGGGCAACGAGCAGTACTTC
TRBJ2-7 | . | . | TRBV6-5 | CASSQTGTWTYEQYF | TGTGCCAGCAGTCAAACAGGGACTTGGACCTACGAGCAGTACTTC
TRBJ2-7 | . | TRBD2 | TRBV27 | CASASGGISYEQYF | TGTGCCAGCGCGAGCGGGGGGATTTCCTACGAGCAGTACTTC
TRBJ2-1 | . | TRBD2 | TRBV6-5 | CASSYGLADTNEQFF | TGTGCCAGCAGTTATGGGCTAGCGGATACCAATGAGCAGTTCTTC
TRBJ2-5 | . | TRBD2 | TRBV2 | CASSEALRGTSGRETQYF | TGTGCCAGCAGTGAAGCGCTTAGAGGGACTAGCGGGAGGGAGACCCAGTACTTC
TRBJ2-1 | . | . | TRBV27 | CASSPTKRGYNEQFF | TGTGCCAGCAGTCCGACTAAGAGGGGCTACAATGAGCAGTTCTTC
TRBJ1-4 | . | TRBD1 | TRBV27 | CASSANRGLGEKLFF | TGTGCCAGCAGTGCAAACAGGGGTCTAGGTGAAAAACTGTTTTTT
TRBJ1-5 | . | TRBD1 | TRBV28 | CASILQGADSNQPQHF | TGTGCCAGCATTCTACAGGGGGCAGATAGCAATCAGCCCCAGCATTTT
TRBJ2-3 | . | TRBD2 | TRBV4-2 | CATYGSSGRGTDTQYF | TGTGCCACTTACGGCTCTAGCGGGAGGGGCACAGATACGCAGTATTTT
TRBJ2-4 | . | TRBD1 | TRBV28 | CASSRATGGSKNIQYF | TGTGCCAGCAGTAGAGCAACAGGGGGGTCCAAAAACATTCAGTACTTC